This TCR beta chain was sequenced for a study of blood T cell repertoires in COVID-19. Germline V CDR1 and CDR2: MNHEY, SVGEGT. CDR3 length: 14 residues. Profiled with immunoSEQ multiplex PCR; TCRdb holds only in-frame clones, not every one. The repertoire holds approximately 100,000 clones, with about 88% as singletons. Concerning this clone itself: Relative to the germline gene, one junction end is altered; a read error may explain this.

Sequenced material: peripheral blood. This clonotype was sampled from a woman at least 80 years old with active COVID-19. The chain links TRBV6-2 or TRBV6-3 to TRBJ1-2, with a tentative D call TRBD1 (5 bases). CDR3 bases: TGTGCCAGCAGTCACTCAAGGGGAAACTATGGCTACACCTTC. This translates into CASSHSRGNYGYTF.